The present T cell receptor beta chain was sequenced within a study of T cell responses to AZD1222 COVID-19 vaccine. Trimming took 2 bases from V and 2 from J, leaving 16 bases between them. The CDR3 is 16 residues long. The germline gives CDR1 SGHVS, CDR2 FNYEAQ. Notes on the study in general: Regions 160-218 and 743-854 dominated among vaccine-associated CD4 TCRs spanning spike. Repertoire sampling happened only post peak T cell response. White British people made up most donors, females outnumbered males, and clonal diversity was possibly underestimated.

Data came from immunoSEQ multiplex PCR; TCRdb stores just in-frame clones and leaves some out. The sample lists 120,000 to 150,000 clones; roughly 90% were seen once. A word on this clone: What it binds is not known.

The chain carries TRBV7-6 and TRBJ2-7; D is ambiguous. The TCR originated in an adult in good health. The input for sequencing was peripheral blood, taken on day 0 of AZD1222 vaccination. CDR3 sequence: CASSLLPLEDTYEQYF. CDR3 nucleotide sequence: TGTGCCAGCAGCTTACTACCGCTAGAGGATACCTACGAGCAGTACTTC.